The TCR beta chain under discussion was sequenced for a study of blood T cell repertoires in COVID-19. Overall study context: Sources were T cells, B-cell-depleted T cells, or PBMCs; the material itself was cDNA or gDNA.

The V gene's germline CDR1 is SEHNR and CDR2 FQNEAQ (reference sequence). The CDR3 runs to 16 residues. Germline trimming cut 4 bases from V and 2 bases from J; bases unmatched to any gene: 4. Participants were placed into cohorts based on the clinical history they reported. Libraries were prepared by immunoSEQ multiplex PCR; TCRdb keeps only in-frame clonotypes and omits some of them. The table shows 200,000 to 250,000 clones, with about 85% occurring only once. The source of this sequence is a woman aged 25 to 39 with acute COVID-19. The gene calls are TRBV7-9 and TRBJ2-2; TRBD1 agrees at 10 bases. The sample comprised PBMCs or T cells enriched from blood (not recorded which). CDR3 region: CASSSRQGANTGELFF. In nucleotides, the CDR3 is TGTGCCAGCAGCTCTCGACAGGGGGCTAACACCGGGGAGCTGTTTTTT.